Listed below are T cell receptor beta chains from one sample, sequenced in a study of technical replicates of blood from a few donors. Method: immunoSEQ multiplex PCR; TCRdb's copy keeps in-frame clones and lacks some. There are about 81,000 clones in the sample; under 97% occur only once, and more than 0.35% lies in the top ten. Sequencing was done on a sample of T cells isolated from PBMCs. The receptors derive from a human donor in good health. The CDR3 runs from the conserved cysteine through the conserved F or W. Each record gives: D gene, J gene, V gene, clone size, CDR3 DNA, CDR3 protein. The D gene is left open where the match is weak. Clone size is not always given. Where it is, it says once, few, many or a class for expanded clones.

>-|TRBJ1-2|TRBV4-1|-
TGCGCCAGCAGCCAGTTTACAGGGTTGAACTATGGCTACACCTTC
CASSQFTGLNYGYTF
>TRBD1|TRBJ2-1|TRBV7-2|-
TGTGCCAGCAGCGTATACGCCGGGACAGCGATGAATGAGCAGTTCTTC
CASSVYAGTAMNEQFF
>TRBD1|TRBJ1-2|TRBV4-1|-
TGCGCCAGCAGCCAAGATTTCATGACAGGGGGCCCTAACTATGGCTACACCTTC
CASSQDFMTGGPNYGYTF
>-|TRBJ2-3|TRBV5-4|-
TGTGCCAGCAGCTTGTTAAGCGGCCCCTCCCCGACAGATACGCAGTATTTT
CASSLLSGPSPTDTQYF
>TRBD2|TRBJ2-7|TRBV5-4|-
TGTGCCAGCAGCTTGGGGGCTAGCGGGAGATCCTACGAGCAGTACTTC
CASSLGASGRSYEQYF
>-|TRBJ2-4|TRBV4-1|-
TGCGCCAGCAGCCAAGATTCCGGGAGGCCTGGGGGCTATGCCAAAAACATTCAGTACTTC
CASSQDSGRPGGYAKNIQYF
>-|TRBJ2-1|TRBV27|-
TGTGCCAGCAGTTTATATGGGCGAAGCTCCTACAATGAGCAGTTCTTC
CASSLYGRSSYNEQFF
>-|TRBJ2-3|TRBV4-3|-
TGCGCCAGCAGCCAATCCCAAGCGGATCCTAGCACAGATACGCAGTATTTT
CASSQSQADPSTDTQYF
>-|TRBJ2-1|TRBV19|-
TGTGCCAGTAGTCCCGGGACAATTTACGATGAGCAGTTCTTC
CASSPGTIYDEQFF
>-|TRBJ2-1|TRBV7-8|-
TGTGCCAGCAGCTTACTTCGCAATGAGCAGTTCTTC
CASSLLRNEQFF
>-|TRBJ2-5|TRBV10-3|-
TGTGCCATCAGTGCGGGTATGCAGGAGACCCAGTACTTC
CAISAGMQETQYF
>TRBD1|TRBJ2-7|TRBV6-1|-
TGTGCCAGCAGAGACAGGGTAGTATACGAGCAGTACTTC
CASRDRVVYEQYF
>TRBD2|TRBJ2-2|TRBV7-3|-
TGTGCCAGCAGCTTTACTAGCGTCACCGGGGAGCTGTTTTTT
CASSFTSVTGELFF
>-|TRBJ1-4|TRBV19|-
TGTGCCAGTAGTATCGCGGGGCTTGAGGAAAAACTGTTTTTT
CASSIAGLEEKLFF
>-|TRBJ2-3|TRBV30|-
TGTGCCTGGCAAGCTGGGACTTCCCGGGCCACAGATACGCAGTATTTT
CAWQAGTSRATDTQYF
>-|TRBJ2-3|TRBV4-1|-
TGCGCCAGCAGCCAAGGTAGGGGCCACACAGATACGCAGTATTTT
CASSQGRGHTDTQYF
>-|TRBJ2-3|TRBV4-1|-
TGCGCCAGCAGCTCACACCAAGGAGGCCCAAGCACAGATACGCAGTATTTT
CASSSHQGGPSTDTQYF
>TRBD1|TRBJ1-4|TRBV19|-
TGTGCCAGTAGTCCGACAGGGAAGAATGAAAAACTGTTTTTT
CASSPTGKNEKLFF
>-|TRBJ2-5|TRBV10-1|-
TGCGCCAGCAGTGAAACAGGGTTGGAGACCCAGTACTTC
CASSETGLETQYF
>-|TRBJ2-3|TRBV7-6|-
TGTGCCAATATATCCAGGTCCACAGATACGCAGTATTTT
CANISRSTDTQYF
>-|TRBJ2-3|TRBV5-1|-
TGCGCCAGCAGCTTGGCACTAGCAACAGATACGCAGTATTTT
CASSLALATDTQYF
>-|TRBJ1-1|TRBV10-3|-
TGTGCCATCAGTGTCAGGAACACTGAAGCTTTCTTT
CAISVRNTEAFF
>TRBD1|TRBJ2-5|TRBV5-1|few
TGCGCCAGCAGCCTAGGGACAGCCGGCCAAGAGACCCAGTACTTC
CASSLGTAGQETQYF
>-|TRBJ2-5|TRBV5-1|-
TGCGCCAGCAGCTCCCTCCGGGGGAACGTTAAGCGCGGAGAAGAGACCCAGTACTTC
CASSSLRGNVKRGEETQYF
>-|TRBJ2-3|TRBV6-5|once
TGTGCCAGCTACAGCGGGCGACTCACAGATACGCAGTATTTT
CASYSGRLTDTQYF
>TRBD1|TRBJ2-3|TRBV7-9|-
TGTGCCAGCAGCTTAAGGACAGGATACACAGATACGCAGTATTTT
CASSLRTGYTDTQYF
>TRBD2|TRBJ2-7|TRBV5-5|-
TGTGCCAGCAGCTTGGGTTTAGGGACTAGCGGAACCTACGAGCAGTACTTC
CASSLGLGTSGTYEQYF
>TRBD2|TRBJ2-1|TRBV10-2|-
TGCGCCAGCAGTGAGTATTTGGCTAGCGGGAGTGAACTGGACAATGAGCAGTTCTTC
CASSEYLASGSELDNEQFF
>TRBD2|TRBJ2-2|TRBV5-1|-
TGCGCCAGCAGCTTGGTGACTAGCGGGAGTTGGAGGTCCGGGGAGCTGTTTTTT
CASSLVTSGSWRSGELFF
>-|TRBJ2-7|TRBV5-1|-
TGCGCCAGCAGCTTGGATTCACAGGGGGCTTTTTTAGCGGGAGGCTACGAGCAGTACTTC
CASSLDSQGAFLAGGYEQYF
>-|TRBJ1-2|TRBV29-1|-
TGCAGCGTTGAATCGTTTAAGGGGGTAAAATCCGCTTATGGCTACACCTTC
CSVESFKGVKSAYGYTF
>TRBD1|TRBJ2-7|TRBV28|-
TGTGCCAGCAACGGACAGGGGCCCTACGAGCAGTACTTC
CASNGQGPYEQYF
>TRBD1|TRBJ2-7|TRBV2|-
TGTGCCAGCAGTATAGAAGGACAGGCGTTCTCCTACGAGCAGTACTTC
CASSIEGQAFSYEQYF
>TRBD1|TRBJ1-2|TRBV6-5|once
TGTGCCACCGAAAGGACAGGATATGGCTACACCTTC
CATERTGYGYTF
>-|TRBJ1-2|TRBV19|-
TGTGCCAGTACCCCATCCCGGGTCCCAAGCTATGGCTACACCTTC
CASTPSRVPSYGYTF
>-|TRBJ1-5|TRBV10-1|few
TGCGCCAGCAGTTCGACGGGAAATCAGCCCCAGCATTTT
CASSSTGNQPQHF
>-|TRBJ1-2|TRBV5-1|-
TGCGCCAGCAGCTTGTTACAGGGTGGGGACTATGGCTACACCTTC
CASSLLQGGDYGYTF
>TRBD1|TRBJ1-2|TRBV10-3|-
TGTGCCATCAGACAGGGGGCGAACTATGGCTACACCTTC
CAIRQGANYGYTF
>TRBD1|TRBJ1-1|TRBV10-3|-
TGTGCCATCAGTACAGGGGTGGCTGAAGCTTTCTTT
CAISTGVAEAFF
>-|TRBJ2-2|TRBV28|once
TGTGCCAGCAGCATGACTAGTATTAGGGAGCGCGGGGAGCTGTTTTTT
CASSMTSIRERGELFF
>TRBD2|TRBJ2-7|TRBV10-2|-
TGCGCCAGCAGTGATTTTATTAGCGGGGTCTCCTACGAGCAGTACTTC
CASSDFISGVSYEQYF
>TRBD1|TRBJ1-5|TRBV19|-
TGTGCCAGTCAAACAGGGGGCGGGAAGGGTAATCAGCCCCAGCATTTT
CASQTGGGKGNQPQHF
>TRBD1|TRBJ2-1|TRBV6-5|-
TGTGCCAGCAGTTCCCCAGATCAGGGGGCTTATGAGCAGTTCTTC
CASSSPDQGAYEQFF
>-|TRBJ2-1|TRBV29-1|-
TGCAGCGTTGCCGGGGGGCGATGGCACAATGAGCAGTTCTTC
CSVAGGRWHNEQFF
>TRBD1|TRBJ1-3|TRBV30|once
TGTGCCTGGAGTTACGGACAGGGCCCTCTCTCTGGAAACACCATATATTTT
CAWSYGQGPLSGNTIYF